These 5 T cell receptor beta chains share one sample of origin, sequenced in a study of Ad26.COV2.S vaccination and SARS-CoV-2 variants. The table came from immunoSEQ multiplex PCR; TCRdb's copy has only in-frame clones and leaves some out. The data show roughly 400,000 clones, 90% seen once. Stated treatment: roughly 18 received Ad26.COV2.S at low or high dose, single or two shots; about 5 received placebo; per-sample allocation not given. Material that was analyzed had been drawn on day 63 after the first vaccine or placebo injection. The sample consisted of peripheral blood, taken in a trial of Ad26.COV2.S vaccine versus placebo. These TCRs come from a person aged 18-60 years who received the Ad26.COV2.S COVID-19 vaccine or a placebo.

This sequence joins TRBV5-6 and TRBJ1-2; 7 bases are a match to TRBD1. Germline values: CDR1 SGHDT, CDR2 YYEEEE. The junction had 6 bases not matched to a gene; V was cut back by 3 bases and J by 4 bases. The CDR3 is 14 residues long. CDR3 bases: TGTGCCAGCAGCTCTATGGACAGGTCCTATGGCTACACCTTC. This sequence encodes CASSSMDRSYGYTF.

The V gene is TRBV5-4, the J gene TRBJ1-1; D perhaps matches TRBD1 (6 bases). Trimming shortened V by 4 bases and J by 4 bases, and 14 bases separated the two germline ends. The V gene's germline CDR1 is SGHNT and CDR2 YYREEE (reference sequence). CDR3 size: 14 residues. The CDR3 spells CASSLPGQGTEAFF. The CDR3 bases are TGTGCCAGCAGCCTTCCGGGACAAGGCACTGAAGCTTTCTTT.

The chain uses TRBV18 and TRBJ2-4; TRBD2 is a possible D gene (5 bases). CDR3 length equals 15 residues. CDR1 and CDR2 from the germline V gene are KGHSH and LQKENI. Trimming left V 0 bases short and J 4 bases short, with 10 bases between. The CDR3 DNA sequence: TGTGCCAGCTCACCACCAGGAGGTACTAAAAACATTCAGTACTTC. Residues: CASSPPGGTKNIQYF.

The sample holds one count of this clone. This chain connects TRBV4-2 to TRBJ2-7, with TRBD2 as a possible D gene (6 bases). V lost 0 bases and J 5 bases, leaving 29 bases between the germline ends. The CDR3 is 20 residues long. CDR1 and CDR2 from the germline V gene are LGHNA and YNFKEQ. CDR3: CASSQDPPNVEGRLRHEQYF. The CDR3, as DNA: TGTGCCAGCAGCCAAGATCCCCCCAATGTGGAGGGGAGGCTTCGGCACGAGCAGTACTTC.

CDR3 protein: CASKKGGRAVYEQYF. CDR3 coding DNA: TGTGCCAGCAAGAAGGGGGGCAGGGCCGTTTACGAGCAGTACTTC. The chain couples TRBV28 to TRBJ2-7; TRBD1 or TRBD2 may be the D gene (6 bases each). CDR1 and CDR2 (germline): MDHEN, SYDVKM. Trimming took off 7 bases at V and 4 bases at J, with 20 bases between the two ends. CDR3 length: 15 amino acids. The whole variable domain, filled in from reference TRBV28 and TRBJ2-7, reads DVKVTQSSRYLVKRTGEKVFLECVQDMDHENMFWYRQDPGLGLRLIYFSYDVKMKEKGDIPEGYSVSREKKERFSLILESASTNQTSMYLCASKKGGRAVYEQYFGPGTRLTVT.